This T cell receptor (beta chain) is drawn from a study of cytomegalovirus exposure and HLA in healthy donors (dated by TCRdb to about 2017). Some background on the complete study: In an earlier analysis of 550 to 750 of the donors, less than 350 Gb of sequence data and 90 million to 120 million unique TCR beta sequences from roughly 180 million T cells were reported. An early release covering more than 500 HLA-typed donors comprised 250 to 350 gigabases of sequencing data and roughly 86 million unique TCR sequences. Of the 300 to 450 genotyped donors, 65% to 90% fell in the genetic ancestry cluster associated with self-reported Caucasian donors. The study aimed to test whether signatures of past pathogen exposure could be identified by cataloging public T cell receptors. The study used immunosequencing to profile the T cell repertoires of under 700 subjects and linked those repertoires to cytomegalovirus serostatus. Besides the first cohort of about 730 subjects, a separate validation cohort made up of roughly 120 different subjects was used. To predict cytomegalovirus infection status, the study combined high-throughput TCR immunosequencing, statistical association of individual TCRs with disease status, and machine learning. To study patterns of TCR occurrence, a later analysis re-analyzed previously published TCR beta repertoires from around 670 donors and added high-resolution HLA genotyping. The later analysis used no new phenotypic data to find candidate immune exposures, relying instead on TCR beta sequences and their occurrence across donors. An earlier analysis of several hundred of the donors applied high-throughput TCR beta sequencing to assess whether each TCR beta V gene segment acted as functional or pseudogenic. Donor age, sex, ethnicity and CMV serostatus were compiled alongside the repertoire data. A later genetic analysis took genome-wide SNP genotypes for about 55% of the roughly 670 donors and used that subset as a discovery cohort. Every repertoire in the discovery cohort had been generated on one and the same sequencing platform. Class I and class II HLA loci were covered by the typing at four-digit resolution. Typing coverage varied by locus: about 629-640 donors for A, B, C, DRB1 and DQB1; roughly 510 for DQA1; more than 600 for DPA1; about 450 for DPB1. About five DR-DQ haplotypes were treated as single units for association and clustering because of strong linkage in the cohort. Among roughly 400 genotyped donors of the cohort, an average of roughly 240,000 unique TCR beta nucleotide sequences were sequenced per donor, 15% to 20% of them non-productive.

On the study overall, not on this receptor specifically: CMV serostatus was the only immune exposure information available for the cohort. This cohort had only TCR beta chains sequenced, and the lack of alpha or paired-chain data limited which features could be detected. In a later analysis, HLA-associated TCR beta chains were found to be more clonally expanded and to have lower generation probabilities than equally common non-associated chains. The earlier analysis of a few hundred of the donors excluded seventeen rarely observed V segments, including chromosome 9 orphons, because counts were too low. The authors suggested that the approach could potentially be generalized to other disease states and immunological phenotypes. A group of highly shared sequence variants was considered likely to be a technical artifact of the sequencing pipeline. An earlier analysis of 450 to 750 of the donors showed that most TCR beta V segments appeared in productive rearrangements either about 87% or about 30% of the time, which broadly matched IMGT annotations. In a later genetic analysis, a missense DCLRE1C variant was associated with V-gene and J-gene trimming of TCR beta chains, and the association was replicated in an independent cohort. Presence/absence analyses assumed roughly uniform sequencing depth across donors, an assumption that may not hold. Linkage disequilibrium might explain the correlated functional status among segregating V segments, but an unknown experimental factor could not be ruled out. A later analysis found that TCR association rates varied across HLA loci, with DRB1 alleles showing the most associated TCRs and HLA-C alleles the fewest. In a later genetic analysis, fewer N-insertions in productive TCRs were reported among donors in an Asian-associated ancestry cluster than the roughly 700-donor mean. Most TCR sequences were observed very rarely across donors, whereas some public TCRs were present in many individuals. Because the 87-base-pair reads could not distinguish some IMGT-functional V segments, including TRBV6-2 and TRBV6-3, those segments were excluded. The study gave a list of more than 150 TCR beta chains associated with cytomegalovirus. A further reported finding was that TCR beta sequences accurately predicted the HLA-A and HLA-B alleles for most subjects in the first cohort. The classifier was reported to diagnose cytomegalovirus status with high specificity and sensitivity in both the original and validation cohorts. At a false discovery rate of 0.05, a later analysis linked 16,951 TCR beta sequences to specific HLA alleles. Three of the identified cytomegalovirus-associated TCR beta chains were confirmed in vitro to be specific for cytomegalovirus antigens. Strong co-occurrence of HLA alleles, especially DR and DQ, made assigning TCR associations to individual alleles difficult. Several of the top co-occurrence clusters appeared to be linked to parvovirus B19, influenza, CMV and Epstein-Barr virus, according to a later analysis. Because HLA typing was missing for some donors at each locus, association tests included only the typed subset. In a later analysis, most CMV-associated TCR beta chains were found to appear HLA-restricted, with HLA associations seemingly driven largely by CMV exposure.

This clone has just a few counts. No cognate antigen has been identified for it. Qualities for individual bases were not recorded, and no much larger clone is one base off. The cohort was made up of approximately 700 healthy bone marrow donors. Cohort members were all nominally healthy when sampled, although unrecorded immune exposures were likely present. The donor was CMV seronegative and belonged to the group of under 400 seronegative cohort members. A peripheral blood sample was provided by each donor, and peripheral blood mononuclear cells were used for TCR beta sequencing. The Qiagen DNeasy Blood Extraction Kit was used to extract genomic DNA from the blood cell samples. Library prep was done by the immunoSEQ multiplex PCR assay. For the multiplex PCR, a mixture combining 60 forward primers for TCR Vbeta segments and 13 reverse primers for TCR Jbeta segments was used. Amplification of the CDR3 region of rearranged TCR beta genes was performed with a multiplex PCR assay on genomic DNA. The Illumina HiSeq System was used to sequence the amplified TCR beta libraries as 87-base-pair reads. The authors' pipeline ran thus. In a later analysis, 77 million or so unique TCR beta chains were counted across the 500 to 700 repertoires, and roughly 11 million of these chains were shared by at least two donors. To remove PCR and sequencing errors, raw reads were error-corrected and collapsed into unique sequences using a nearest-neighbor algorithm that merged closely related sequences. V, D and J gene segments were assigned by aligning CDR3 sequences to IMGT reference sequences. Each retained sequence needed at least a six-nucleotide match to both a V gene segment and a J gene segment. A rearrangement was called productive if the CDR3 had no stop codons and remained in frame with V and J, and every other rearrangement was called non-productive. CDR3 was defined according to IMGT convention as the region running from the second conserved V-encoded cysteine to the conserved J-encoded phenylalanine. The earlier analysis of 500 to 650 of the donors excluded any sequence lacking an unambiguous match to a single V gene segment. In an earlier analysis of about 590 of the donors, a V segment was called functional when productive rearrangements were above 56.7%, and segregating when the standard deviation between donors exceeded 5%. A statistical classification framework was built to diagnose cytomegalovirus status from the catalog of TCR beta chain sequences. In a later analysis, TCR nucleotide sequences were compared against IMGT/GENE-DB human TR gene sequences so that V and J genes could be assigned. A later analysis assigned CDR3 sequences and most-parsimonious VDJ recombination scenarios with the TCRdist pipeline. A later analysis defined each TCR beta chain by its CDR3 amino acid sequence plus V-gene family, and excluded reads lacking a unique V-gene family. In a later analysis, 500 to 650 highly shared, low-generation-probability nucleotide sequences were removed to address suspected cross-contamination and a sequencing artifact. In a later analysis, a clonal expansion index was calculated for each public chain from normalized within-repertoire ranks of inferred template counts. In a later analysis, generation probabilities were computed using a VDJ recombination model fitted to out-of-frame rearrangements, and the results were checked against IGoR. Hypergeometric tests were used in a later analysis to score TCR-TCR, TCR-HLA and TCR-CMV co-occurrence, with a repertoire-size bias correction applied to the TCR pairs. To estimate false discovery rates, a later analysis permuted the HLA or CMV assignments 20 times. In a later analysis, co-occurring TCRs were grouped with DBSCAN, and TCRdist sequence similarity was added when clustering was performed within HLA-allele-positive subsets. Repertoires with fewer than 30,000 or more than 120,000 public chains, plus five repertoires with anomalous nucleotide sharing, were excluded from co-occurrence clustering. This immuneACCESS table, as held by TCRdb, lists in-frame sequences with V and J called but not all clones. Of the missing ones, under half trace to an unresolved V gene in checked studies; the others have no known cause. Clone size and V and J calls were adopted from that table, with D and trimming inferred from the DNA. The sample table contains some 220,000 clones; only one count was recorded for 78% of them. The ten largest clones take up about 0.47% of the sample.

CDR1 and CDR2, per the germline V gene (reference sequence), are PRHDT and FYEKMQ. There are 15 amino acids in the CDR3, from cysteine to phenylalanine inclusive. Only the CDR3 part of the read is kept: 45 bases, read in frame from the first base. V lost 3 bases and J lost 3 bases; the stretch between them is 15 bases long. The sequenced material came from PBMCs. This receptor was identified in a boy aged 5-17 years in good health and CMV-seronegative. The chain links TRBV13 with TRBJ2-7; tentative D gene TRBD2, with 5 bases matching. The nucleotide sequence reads TGTGCCAGCAGCTTTCGGGCGGGCGGTAGCTACGAGCAGTACTTC. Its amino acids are CASSFRAGGSYEQYF.